Listed below are T cell receptor beta chains from one sample, sequenced in a study of Ad26.COV2.S vaccination and SARS-CoV-2 variants. Sequenced by immunoSEQ multiplex PCR; TCRdb stores in-frame clones only, minus some. The sample has about 460,000 clones, roughly 87% seen once. The sequences come from peripheral blood, collected in a trial of Ad26.COV2.S vaccine versus placebo. The receptor source for this set is a person between 18 and 60 years old who received the Ad26.COV2.S COVID-19 vaccine or a placebo. CDR3s include the opening cysteine and the closing phenylalanine or tryptophan. A D gene is named only where the DNA matches it firmly. Some rows mark clone size as missing; the rest say once, few, many or name a class of expanded clone.

TRBD1	-	TRBV28	TRBJ2-7	TGTGCCAGCAGCCGTTTGGGAGGGACAGGGGGCGAGCAGTACTTC	CASSRLGGTGGEQYF
-	-	TRBV7-2	TRBJ1-2	TGTGCCAGCAGCTTTAGGGGTAACTATGGCTACACCTTC	CASSFRGNYGYTF
-	-	TRBV27	TRBJ2-2	TGTGCCAGCAGTTTATCGAGAGGGGTCAAGAACACCGGGGAGCTGTTTTTT	CASSLSRGVKNTGELFF
TRBD1	-	TRBV5-1	TRBJ1-6	TGCGCCAGCAGCTTGGGGGACAGGGATTATTCACCCCTCCACTTT	CASSLGDRDYSPLHF
TRBD1	once	TRBV19	TRBJ1-6	TGTGCCAGTACCCCACGGCTGGGACAGACGAATTCACCCCTCCACTTT	CASTPRLGQTNSPLHF
-	-	TRBV7-9	TRBJ1-2	TGTGCCAGCAGCCAACTCAGGGGCACGTCTGGCTACACCTTC	CASSQLRGTSGYTF
TRBD1	-	TRBV5-1	TRBJ2-3	TGCGCCAGCTGCACAGGGGGCTATGAAACAGATACGCAGTATTTT	CASCTGGYETDTQYF
-	once	TRBV30	TRBJ2-3	TGTGCCTGGGCCCAGGTGCCCGGCACAGATACGCAGTATTTT	CAWAQVPGTDTQYF
TRBD1	-	TRBV7-2	TRBJ1-6	TGTGCCAGCAGCGTGGACAGGGCGAATTCACCCCTCCACTTT	CASSVDRANSPLHF
-	-	TRBV7-2	TRBJ1-1	TGTGCCAGCAGCTTAGTCCAGGGTGCGGCTACTGAAGCTTTCTTT	CASSLVQGAATEAFF
TRBD1	-	TRBV27	TRBJ1-4	TGTGCCAGCAGACCGGGACAGCTAAATGAAAAACTGTTTTTT	CASRPGQLNEKLFF
-	-	TRBV7-9	TRBJ1-3	TGTGCCAGCAGCCCCCAAGGGACTAGCTCTGGAAACACCATATATTTT	CASSPQGTSSGNTIYF
-	once	TRBV11-2	TRBJ2-2	TGTGCCAGCAGCTTAAGGGCCGGGGAGCTGTTTTTT	CASSLRAGELFF
TRBD1	once	TRBV7-3	TRBJ2-2	TGTGCCAGCAGCCCCGGGACAGGGACGCTCACCGGGGAGCTGTTTTTT	CASSPGTGTLTGELFF
-	-	TRBV7-9	TRBJ2-3	TGTGCCAGCAGCTTAGGGGCAGGTAGGACAGATACGCAGTATTTT	CASSLGAGRTDTQYF
TRBD2	-	TRBV11-2	TRBJ2-7	TGTGCCAGCAGCTTGGGGGGGGATTACGAGCAGTACTTC	CASSLGGDYEQYF
-	-	TRBV5-1	TRBJ2-7	TGCGCCAGCAAGGGGTCAGGGGACCTAGGACAGCAGTACTTC	CASKGSGDLGQQYF
TRBD1	-	TRBV27	TRBJ1-1	TGTGCCAGCCTTAGTACAGGGGTCCCTGAAGCTTTCTTT	CASLSTGVPEAFF
-	once	TRBV9	TRBJ2-7	TGTGCCAGCAGCGTAGGAGGGGGGGAGCAGTACTTC	CASSVGGGEQYF
TRBD1	-	TRBV11-2	TRBJ1-2	TGTGCCAGCAGCTTGGGACAGCGGTATGGCTACACCTTC	CASSLGQRYGYTF
-	-	TRBV9	TRBJ2-1	TGTGCCAGCAGCGTAGCGACTACCACGATGAATGAGCAGTTCTTC	CASSVATTTMNEQFF